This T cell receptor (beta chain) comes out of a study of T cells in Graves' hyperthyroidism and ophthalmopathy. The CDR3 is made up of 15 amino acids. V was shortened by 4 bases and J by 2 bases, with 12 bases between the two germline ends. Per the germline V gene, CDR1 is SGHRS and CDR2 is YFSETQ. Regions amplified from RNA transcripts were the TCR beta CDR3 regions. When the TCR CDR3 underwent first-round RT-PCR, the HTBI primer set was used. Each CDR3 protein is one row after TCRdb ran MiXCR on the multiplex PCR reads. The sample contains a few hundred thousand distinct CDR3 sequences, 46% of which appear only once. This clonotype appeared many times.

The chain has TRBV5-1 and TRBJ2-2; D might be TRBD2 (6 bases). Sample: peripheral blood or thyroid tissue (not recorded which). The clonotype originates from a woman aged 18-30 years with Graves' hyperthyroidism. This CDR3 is CASSDLGLNTGELFF. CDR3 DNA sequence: TGCGCCAGCAGCGACTTGGGACTTAACACCGGGGAGCTGTTTTTT.